A selection of T cell receptor beta chains follows, all from one sample in a study of T-cell reconstitution after alpha-beta-depleted transplantation in children. TCRdb fed the PCR reads into MiXCR, producing one record per CDR3 protein. In the table there are about 980,000 distinct CDR3 sequences, about 26% of which are singletons. Sequencing used PBMCs, mostly from graft donor cells, obtained 360 days after TCRalphabeta/CD19-depleted stem cell transplant. All receptors derive from a boy younger than two who had a stem cell transplant for SCID, so the T cells may come from the graft donor. CDR3s include the opening cysteine and the closing phenylalanine or tryptophan. D genes are given only for firm matches. A clone size is listed for some rows: how often the clone was seen (once, few, many), or a class if it is expanded.

D: -
J: TRBJ2-6
size: -
V: TRBV12-3/TRBV12-4
CDR3: CASSLRTKTHSGANVLTF
DNA: TGTGCCAGCAGTCTCAGGACAAAAACCCACTCTGGGGCCAACGTCCTGACTTTC

D: -
J: TRBJ2-7
size: -
V: TRBV11-1
CDR3: CANSLRPGASYEQYF
DNA: TGTGCCAACAGCTTACGTCCGGGGGCTTCCTACGAGCAGTACTTC

D: TRBD1
J: TRBJ2-1
size: many
V: TRBV4-2
CDR3: CASSQGGDRVSEQFF
DNA: TGTGCCAGCAGCCAAGGAGGGGACAGGGTTAGCGAGCAGTTCTTC

D: -
J: TRBJ2-2
size: many
V: TRBV3-1
CDR3: CASSQGAPTNTGELFF
DNA: TGTGCCAGCAGCCAAGGCGCGCCGACGAACACCGGGGAGCTGTTTTTT

D: -
J: TRBJ2-1
size: few
V: TRBV2
CDR3: CASSEAGAVGYNEQFF
DNA: TGTGCCAGCAGTGAAGCCGGGGCAGTGGGGTACAATGAGCAGTTCTTC

D: -
J: TRBJ2-1
size: -
V: TRBV6-5
CDR3: CASSYDVAPAEQFF
DNA: TGTGCCAGCAGTTACGACGTCGCGCCCGCCGAGCAGTTCTTC

D: -
J: TRBJ2-7
size: few
V: TRBV5-1
CDR3: CASSLMAVPTREQYF
DNA: TGCGCCAGCAGCTTGATGGCGGTCCCTACCAGAGAGCAGTACTTC

D: TRBD1
J: TRBJ2-1
size: -
V: TRBV12-3/TRBV12-4
CDR3: CASSNRGGEQFF
DNA: TGTGCCAGCAGTAACAGGGGCGGTGAGCAGTTCTTC

D: TRBD2
J: TRBJ2-1
size: -
V: TRBV6-1
CDR3: CASSPGLAGIEQFF
DNA: TGTGCCAGCAGCCCGGGACTAGCGGGGATTGAGCAGTTCTTC

D: TRBD2
J: TRBJ2-5
size: -
V: TRBV20-1
CDR3: CSARQRGPQETQYF
DNA: TGCAGTGCTAGGCAGCGGGGGCCCCAAGAGACCCAGTACTTC

D: -
J: TRBJ1-1
size: few
V: TRBV7-6
CDR3: CASSLAAGPDTEAFF
DNA: TGTGCCAGCAGCTTAGCCGCAGGGCCAGACACTGAAGCTTTCTTT

D: -
J: TRBJ1-4
size: -
V: TRBV29-1
CDR3: CSVEDRGGANEKLFF
DNA: TGCAGCGTTGAAGATCGGGGTGGAGCTAATGAAAAACTGTTTTTT

D: TRBD2
J: TRBJ2-1
size: few
V: TRBV20-1
CDR3: CSAVAGAYNEQFF
DNA: TGCAGTGCCGTAGCGGGGGCCTACAATGAGCAGTTCTTC

D: -
J: TRBJ2-7
size: few
V: TRBV7-8
CDR3: CASSLGRGAPSYEQYF
DNA: TGTGCCAGCAGCTTAGGAAGGGGGGCCCCGAGCTACGAGCAGTACTTC

D: -
J: TRBJ2-4
size: -
V: TRBV11-2
CDR3: CASSLDGRGMTKNIQYF
DNA: TGTGCCAGCAGCTTAGATGGGCGGGGTATGACCAAAAACATTCAGTACTTC

D: -
J: TRBJ2-3
size: -
V: TRBV2
CDR3: CASSDTQYF
DNA: TGTGCCAGCAGTGATACGCAGTATTTT

D: TRBD1
J: TRBJ2-1
size: few
V: TRBV5-1
CDR3: CASSYRQGGYNEQFF
DNA: TGCGCCAGCAGCTACCGACAGGGGGGCTACAATGAGCAGTTCTTC

D: -
J: TRBJ1-1
size: -
V: TRBV10-3
CDR3: CAISGIENTEAFF
DNA: TGTGCCATCAGTGGGATCGAGAACACTGAAGCTTTCTTT

D: -
J: TRBJ2-1
size: -
V: TRBV7-3
CDR3: CASSSGSARGDNEQFF
DNA: TGTGCCAGCAGCTCGGGGTCGGCTCGGGGTGACAATGAGCAGTTCTTC

D: TRBD2
J: TRBJ2-1
size: few
V: TRBV9
CDR3: CASSLSGSGGIYNEQFF
DNA: TGTGCCAGCAGCCTCTCGGGTAGCGGGGGGATCTACAATGAGCAGTTCTTC

D: -
J: TRBJ1-1
size: medium-sized
V: TRBV20-1
CDR3: CSASTSILDGQFDTEAFF
DNA: TGCAGTGCTAGTACGAGTATTCTCGATGGACAGTTCGACACTGAAGCTTTCTTT

D: TRBD1
J: TRBJ2-7
size: -
V: TRBV9
CDR3: CASSPQRGTGKYEQYF
DNA: TGTGCCAGCAGCCCTCAGCGCGGGACAGGGAAATACGAGCAGTACTTC

D: -
J: TRBJ1-1
size: few
V: TRBV7-2
CDR3: CASSATGPEAFF
DNA: TGTGCCAGCAGCGCGACAGGTCCTGAAGCTTTCTTT

D: -
J: TRBJ2-5
size: -
V: TRBV20-1
CDR3: CSACSGWGEQETQYF
DNA: TGCAGTGCTTGTTCTGGCTGGGGAGAACAAGAGACCCAGTACTTC

D: TRBD2
J: TRBJ2-3
size: -
V: TRBV11-2
CDR3: CACSFLAGGADTQYF
DNA: TGTGCCTGCAGCTTTCTAGCGGGGGGCGCAGATACGCAGTATTTT

D: -
J: TRBJ2-3
size: -
V: TRBV6-1
CDR3: CASSPPGLRTRAQYF
DNA: TGTGCCAGCAGCCCTCCGGGACTCCGCACACGGGCGCAGTATTTT

D: TRBD1
J: TRBJ1-2
size: few
V: TRBV4-3
CDR3: CASSLLGTGAVSDGYTF
DNA: TGCGCCAGCAGCCTATTGGGGACAGGGGCGGTCAGCGATGGCTACACCTTC

D: -
J: TRBJ2-5
size: few
V: TRBV2
CDR3: CASIKGVRGETQYF
DNA: TGTGCCAGCATCAAGGGTGTTAGAGGAGAGACCCAGTACTTC

D: TRBD1
J: TRBJ1-2
size: -
V: TRBV12-3/TRBV12-4
CDR3: CASRRQGAIYGYTF
DNA: TGTGCCAGCCGAAGACAGGGGGCGATTTATGGCTACACCTTC

D: -
J: TRBJ2-7
size: -
V: TRBV12-3/TRBV12-4
CDR3: CASSPWVGGGSTYEQYF
DNA: TGTGCCAGCAGCCCCTGGGTTGGTGGGGGCTCTACCTACGAGCAGTACTTC

D: TRBD1
J: TRBJ1-6
size: few
V: TRBV7-9
CDR3: CASSPPGTGVNSPLHF
DNA: TGTGCCAGCAGCCCCCCCGGGACAGGGGTAAATTCACCCCTCCACTTT

D: -
J: TRBJ1-2
size: -
V: TRBV18
CDR3: CASSLQGWGYTF
DNA: TGTGCCAGCTCCCTACAGGGCTGGGGCTACACCTTC

D: -
J: TRBJ1-2
size: few
V: TRBV7-2
CDR3: CASGNLLGGSNYGYTF
DNA: TGTGCCAGCGGGAACCTTTTGGGGGGCAGTAACTATGGCTACACCTTC

D: -
J: TRBJ2-7
size: few
V: TRBV18
CDR3: CASSPDLIAYEQYF
DNA: TGTGCCAGCTCACCAGATCTGATTGCTTACGAGCAGTACTTC

D: TRBD1
J: TRBJ2-7
size: few
V: TRBV5-1
CDR3: CASRTLVGQTYEQYF
DNA: TGCGCCAGCCGAACCTTGGTGGGACAGACCTACGAGCAGTACTTC

D: TRBD2
J: TRBJ2-1
size: -
V: TRBV28
CDR3: CASSLSSSGGDYNEQFF
DNA: TGTGCCAGCAGTTTATCTTCTAGCGGGGGGGACTACAATGAGCAGTTCTTC

D: -
J: TRBJ2-3
size: -
V: TRBV6-1
CDR3: CASSPMRTTDTQYF
DNA: TGTGCCAGCAGCCCCATGAGGACCACAGATACGCAGTATTTT

D: -
J: TRBJ2-7
size: -
V: TRBV2
CDR3: CASRVAGVYEQYF
DNA: TGTGCCAGCAGAGTGGCAGGGGTTTACGAGCAGTACTTC

D: -
J: TRBJ1-2
size: -
V: TRBV12-3/TRBV12-4
CDR3: CASSILPTGTVGYTF
DNA: TGTGCCAGCAGCATTTTGCCCACCGGGACGGTTGGCTACACCTTC

D: -
J: TRBJ2-7
size: few
V: TRBV6-1
CDR3: CASSQPPGTAFSYEQYF
DNA: TGTGCCAGCAGTCAACCTCCCGGGACGGCGTTTTCCTACGAGCAGTACTTC

D: TRBD1
J: TRBJ1-5
size: -
V: TRBV20-1
CDR3: CSASWTGRGQPQHF
DNA: TGCAGTGCTAGTTGGACAGGGAGGGGACAGCCCCAGCATTTT

D: -
J: TRBJ1-1
size: -
V: TRBV7-2
CDR3: CASSKEGNTEAFF
DNA: TGTGCCAGCAGCAAGGAGGGGAACACTGAAGCTTTCTTT

D: TRBD2
J: TRBJ2-3
size: -
V: TRBV13
CDR3: CASSPGGGLTDTQYF
DNA: TGTGCCAGCAGCCCGGGGGGGGGACTCACAGATACGCAGTATTTT

D: TRBD2
J: TRBJ2-5
size: -
V: TRBV11-2
CDR3: CASRSLPSSLRGLQETQYF
DNA: TGTGCCAGCAGGTCCCTGCCCTCGTCCCTGAGGGGACTACAAGAGACCCAGTACTTC

D: -
J: TRBJ2-2
size: -
V: TRBV6-6
CDR3: CASSSRTTGELFF
DNA: TGTGCCAGCAGTTCCAGGACAACCGGGGAGCTGTTTTTT